This T cell receptor beta chain is from a study of T cell responses to AZD1222 COVID-19 vaccine. The V gene lost 1 base and the J gene lost 2 bases, with 5 bases spanning the gap. Germline assignment: CDR1 KGHSH and CDR2 LQKENI. This CDR3 has 13 amino acids. General study results and limits: Mostly white British, mostly female donors; authors suggested clonal diversity may be underestimated.

TCRdb's table, derived via immunoSEQ multiplex PCR, lists solely in-frame clones and lacks some. The data hold some 110,000 clones, with roughly nine tenths observed a single time. Worth noting for this clone: Its antigen is not identified. Other DNA sequences from this sample encode an identical CDR3 as well.

The source of this sequence is an adult who received the AZD1222 COVID-19 vaccine. This chain joins TRBV18 and TRBJ1-1; D gene unclear. Sequences were derived from peripheral blood, sampled 28 days after the second AZD1222 dose. The CDR3 sequence: CASSPLGNTEAFF. The DNA of the CDR3 is TGTGCCAGCTCACCACTGGGAAACACTGAAGCTTTCTTT.